This passage covers 9 T cell receptor beta chains from one sample sequenced in a study of cytotoxic CD8 clonotypes in ibrutinib-treated CLL. Only in-frame clones appear in the TCRdb table, and some are missing; sequencing was by immunoSEQ multiplex PCR. The data contain some 85,000 clones, approximately 71% of them singletons. The source was PBMCs, collected after 24 months of ibrutinib treatment. These receptors originate from a human donor with chronic lymphocytic leukemia.

The gene calls are TRBV19 and TRBJ1-3, with 8 bases lining up with TRBD1. The CDR3 is 16 amino acids. Germline V gives CDR1 LNHDA, CDR2 SQIVND (reference sequence). J gave up 2 bases and V 7 bases, and 10 bases lay outside the gene matches. The CDR3 sequence: CASIPSARGPGNTIYF. The DNA of the CDR3 is TGTGCCAGTATTCCCTCCGCCAGGGGGCCTGGAAACACCATATATTTT.

The chain combines TRBV6-6 with TRBJ2-1, with TRBD2 identical over 11 bases. The CDR3 consists of 16 residues. Germline V gene data show CDR1 as MNHNY and CDR2 as SVGAGI (reference sequence). After removal of 0 bases from V and 7 bases from J, the junction contained 5 bases not matched to a gene. CDR3 DNA: TGTGCCAGCAGTTACTCGAGATCTAGCGGGAGGAATGAGCAGTTCTTC. Translation gives CASSYSRSSGRNEQFF.

The chain links TRBV20-1 to TRBJ1-1; 8 bases are a match to TRBD1. The germline V gene has CDR1 DFQATT and CDR2 SNEGSKA (reference sequence). After removal of 7 bases from V and 9 bases from J, the junction contained 7 bases not matched to a gene. The CDR3 covers 11 residues. This CDR3 is CSDFRDRKAFF. CDR3 DNA sequence: TGCAGTGATTTCCGGGACAGGAAAGCTTTCTTT.

The genes are TRBV7-3 and TRBJ2-1; 8 bases are a match to TRBD2. This CDR3 is 16 amino acids long. The trim removed 2 bases at V and 5 bases at J, leaving 8 bases unmatched. Germline assignment: CDR1 SGHTA and CDR2 FQGTGA. This CDR3 reads CASSLSLGGGHNEQFF. In nucleotides, the CDR3 is TGTGCCAGCAGCTTATCTTTGGGCGGGGGGCACAATGAGCAGTTCTTC.

The rearrangement joins TRBV5-6 to TRBJ1-2; tentatively, D is TRBD1 (6 bases). This CDR3 is 13 amino acids long. Per the germline V gene, CDR1 is SGHDT and CDR2 is YYEEEE. Deletions cut 5 bases from V and 5 bases from J, with 13 bases between. The DNA for the CDR3 is TGTGCCAGCAGAGTCGGGGGCGGTTATGGCTACACCTTC. Its translation: CASRVGGGYGYTF.

The chain joins TRBV10-3 to TRBJ1-2, with a possible D match to TRBD1 (5 bases). CDR1 ENHRY and CDR2 SYGVKD come from the germline V gene. This CDR3 comprises 17 residues. Trimming pared 10 bases from V and 4 bases from J, leaving 28 bases between. The CDR3 DNA is TGTGCCACCAGGCAGGGAGGGACCCTATCGGGGCCCTATGGCTACACCTTC. Translating gives CATRQGGTLSGPYGYTF.

The V call is TRBV9, the J call TRBJ1-6; no definite D call. CDR1 and CDR2 (germline): SGDLS, YYNGEE. Trimming shortened V by 0 bases and J by 10 bases, and 8 bases separated the two germline ends. The CDR3 sequence is 13 residues long. The CDR3 coding sequence is TGTGCCAGCAGCGTAGAAGACGGATCACCCCTCCACTTT. As protein: CASSVEDGSPLHF.

The chain has TRBV28 and TRBJ1-5, with D unresolved. Trimming removed 7 bases at V and 7 bases at J, with 11 bases between. CDR1 and CDR2 (germline): MDHEN, SYDVKM. The CDR3 contains 12 residues. The CDR3 reads CASNTPPQPQHF. CDR3 coding DNA: TGTGCCAGCAATACACCACCACAGCCCCAGCATTTT.

This clone was seen more than once but under ten times. The chain combines TRBV19 with TRBJ1-1; tentative D call: TRBD1 (5 bases). Germline assignment: CDR1 LNHDA and CDR2 SQIVND (reference sequence). This CDR3 comprises 13 residues. V was shortened by 3 bases and J by 3 bases, with 8 bases between the two germline ends. CDR3 sequence (DNA): TGTGCCAGTAGTATGCCAGGGTACACTGAAGCTTTCTTT. It translates to CASSMPGYTEAFF.